The rows below give T cell receptor beta chains drawn from one sample of a study of blood T cell repertoires in COVID-19. Assay: immunoSEQ multiplex PCR; the TCRdb copy retains only in-frame clones and omits some. Of roughly 130,000 clones detected, 84% appear once; the ten largest clones hold approximately 3.6%. Sequencing used PBMCs or T cells enriched from blood (not recorded which). These receptors all come from a woman aged 30 to 39 who had recovered from COVID-19. Each CDR3 is given without its conserved first and last residue. Each record gives: clone size, V gene, CDR3 protein. The size field is filled for only some rows; it gives once, few, many or a size class.

>-|TRBV9
ASSVSRG
>-|TRBV12-3/TRBV12-4
ASSTEGGVGYT
>-|TRBV15
ATSREAQGQETQY
>-|TRBV5-1
ASSLGPGQPQH
>-|TRBV7-3
ASSLLGGRAWNEQF
>-|TRBV11-2
ASSLIRDSGEAF
>-|TRBV28
ASSEREVTGNEQF
>-|TRBV30
AWSAQNINYGYT
>-|TRBV5-1
ASSRDSEETQY
>once|TRBV18
ASSPLGQGNTEAF
>-|TRBV5-8
ASSFGLTGGTGELF
>-|TRBV7-9
ASSPRTGQSSPLH
>-|TRBV7-2
ASNQLAGHYEQY
>few|TRBV5-4
ASSLPREGYGYT
>-|TRBV9
ASSVGRDFGEAF
>-|TRBV9
ASSPRDRGPESPEAF
>-|TRBV29-1
SVGRSGYEQY
>-|TRBV11-3
ASSFRDKEAF
>few|TRBV2
ASSRNRYSGNQPQH
>-|TRBV7-8
ASSLAPQAISGEQF
>-|TRBV7-2
ASSLTPMTSSGMDTQY
>-|TRBV4-3
ASSQHDRGLGEQY
>-|TRBV2
ASSEPRGNQPQH
>-|TRBV6-2/TRBV6-3
ASSRRGTQY
>-|TRBV6-5
AITWGVGYEQY